The T cell receptor (beta chain) under discussion was sequenced for a study of response to subunit inactivated influenza vaccine (dated by TCRdb to 2017 to 2018). At the level of the whole study: The study used deep quantitative T cell receptor repertoire profiling to track responses to a trivalent subunit inactivated influenza vaccine.

The investigation overall reported the following: The authors proposed that each seasonal influenza vaccination may bring in only a limited number of new T cells.

The sample's time point, from its label and the paper: around 42 days after influenza vaccine administration. Library creation used RT-PCR. Sequencing used an Illumina HiSeq 2500. TCRdb applied fastp at Q25 and MiXCR to the public reads, then kept only in-frame beta chains. Rows with a matching CDR3 protein are joined into one entry that keeps the most common DNA and genes. This sample lists approximately 500,000 distinct CDR3 sequences; approximately 12% were detected once. The ten largest account for about an eighth of the sample. CDR1 and CDR2, looked up from the germline V gene, are LGHNA and YNFKEQ. The CDR3 covers 14 residues, taking in both the cysteine and the phenylalanine. Solely the CDR3 DNA is kept, with 42 bases framed from the first base. Trimming removed 4 bases from V and 4 bases from J, leaving 10 bases between the germline ends. As to this clonotype: Its antigen remains undetermined. There are no base qualities to consult, and no much larger clone falls within one base.

This chain joins TRBV4-2 to TRBJ1-4; the D gene is unclear. The sequencing used PBMCs from blood, collected 45 days after vaccination. The sequence derives from a middle-aged man who received an inactivated influenza vaccine. Donor details come from another sample of the same person, matched by shared clones. The CDR3 reads CASSPEGYNEKLFF. The sequenced DNA is TGTGCCAGCAGCCCGGAGGGTTATAATGAAAAACTGTTTTTT.